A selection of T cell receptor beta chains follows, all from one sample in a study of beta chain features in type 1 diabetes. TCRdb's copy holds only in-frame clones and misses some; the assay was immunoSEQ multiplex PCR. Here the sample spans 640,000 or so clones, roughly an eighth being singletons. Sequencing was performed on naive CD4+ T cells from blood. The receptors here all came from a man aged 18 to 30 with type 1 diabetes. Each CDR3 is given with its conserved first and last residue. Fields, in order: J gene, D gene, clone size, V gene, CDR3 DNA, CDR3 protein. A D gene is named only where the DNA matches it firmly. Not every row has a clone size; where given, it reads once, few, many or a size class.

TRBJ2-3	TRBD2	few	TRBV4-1	TGCGCCAGCACCCTTCGGGGGGGTAGCACAGATACGCAGTATTTT	CASTLRGGSTDTQYF
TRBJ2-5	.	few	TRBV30	TGTGCCTCAGGTCTTTCGGAGACCCAGTACTTC	CASGLSETQYF
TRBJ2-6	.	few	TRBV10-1	TGCGCCAGCAGTGAGTCCTTTGCCAACGTCCTGACTTTC	CASSESFANVLTF
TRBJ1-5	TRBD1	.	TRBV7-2	TGTGCCAGCAGCGCAGACAGGGCCTATCAGCCCCAGCATTTT	CASSADRAYQPQHF
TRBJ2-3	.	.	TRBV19	TGTGCCAGTAGTATCCACAGGGATCCCCCAGATACGCAGTATTTT	CASSIHRDPPDTQYF
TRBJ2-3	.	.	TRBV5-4	TGTGCCAGCACCCCCATGTGGTCTAAGCACACAGATACGCAGTATTTT	CASTPMWSKHTDTQYF
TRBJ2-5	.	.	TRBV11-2	TGTGCCAGCAGCCCGGACGAGACCCAGTACTTC	CASSPDETQYF
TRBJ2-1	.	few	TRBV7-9	TGTGCCAGCAGCCCCGCGGCGACAGGGAGGGTTGATGAGCAGTTCTTC	CASSPAATGRVDEQFF
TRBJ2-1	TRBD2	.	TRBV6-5	TGTGCCAGCAGCCTAGCGGGGGGGCCCTATGAGCAGTTCTTC	CASSLAGGPYEQFF
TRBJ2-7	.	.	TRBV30	TGTGCCTGGGGTACCGGGTCCTCGGCCTACGAGCAGTACTTC	CAWGTGSSAYEQYF
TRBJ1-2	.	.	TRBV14	TGTGCCAGCAGCCAGGCGGGATCCTATGGCTACACCTTC	CASSQAGSYGYTF
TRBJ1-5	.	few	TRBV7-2	TGTGCCAGCAGCTTAAGGCGGGAGGCTCAGCCCCAGCATTTT	CASSLRREAQPQHF
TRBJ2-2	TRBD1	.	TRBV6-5	TGTGCCAGCAGAAGGGGGCTGAACACCGGGGAGCTGTTTTTT	CASRRGLNTGELFF
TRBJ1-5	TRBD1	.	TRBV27	TGTGCCAGCAGTTTATTGGGGACAGGGGATCAGCCCCAGCATTTT	CASSLLGTGDQPQHF
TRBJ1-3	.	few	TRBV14	TGTGCCAGCAGCCGCAGAGGGAACGGAAACACCATATATTTT	CASSRRGNGNTIYF
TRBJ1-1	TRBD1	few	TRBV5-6	TGTGCCAGCAGCTTCAACAGGGGGTTAAACACTGAAGCTTTCTTT	CASSFNRGLNTEAFF
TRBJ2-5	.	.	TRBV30	TGTGCCTGGATATCGGAAGAAAGGCGGGAGACCCAGTACTTC	CAWISEERRETQYF
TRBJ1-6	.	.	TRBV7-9	TGTGCCAGCAGGACAGCAAATAATTCACCCCTCCACTTT	CASRTANNSPLHF
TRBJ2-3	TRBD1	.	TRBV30	TGTGCCTGGAGTCCGGGACAGGGAGCAGATACGCAGTATTTT	CAWSPGQGADTQYF
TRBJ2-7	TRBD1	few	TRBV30	TGTGCCTGCCGGACAGGGAACTCCTACGAGCAGTACTTC	CACRTGNSYEQYF
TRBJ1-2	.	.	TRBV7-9	TGTGCCAGCAGCTTAAGCTATGGCTACACCTTC	CASSLSYGYTF
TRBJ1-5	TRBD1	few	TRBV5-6	TGTGCCAGCAGCTTGGCGGCAGGGGGAATTCAGCCCCAGCATTTT	CASSLAAGGIQPQHF
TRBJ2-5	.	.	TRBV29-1	TGCAGCGTTGGAACTGGGACGGGCCGGGAGACCCAGTACTTC	CSVGTGTGRETQYF
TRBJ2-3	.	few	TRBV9	TGTGCCAGCAGCGTAGCAAGGGTCGTAGGGGACGATACGCAGTATTTT	CASSVARVVGDDTQYF
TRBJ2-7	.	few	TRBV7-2	TGTGCCAGCAGCTTCCCCCCTGTTGAGCCCATGTCTCGGGAGCAGTACTTC	CASSFPPVEPMSREQYF
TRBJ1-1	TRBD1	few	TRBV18	TGTGCCAGCTCACCCGGACAGGACACTGAAGCTTTCTTT	CASSPGQDTEAFF
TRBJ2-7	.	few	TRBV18	TGTGCCAGCTCACGGGGGGATACAAGCTACGAGCAGTACTTC	CASSRGDTSYEQYF
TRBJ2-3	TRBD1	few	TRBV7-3	TGTGCCAGCAGCTTAACGGGTGGACAGGGAGTGGATTTT	CASSLTGGQGVDF
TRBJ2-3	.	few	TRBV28	TGTGCCAGCAGTACCTCACGGGGGCCCGGGGGGGATACGCAGTATTTT	CASSTSRGPGGDTQYF
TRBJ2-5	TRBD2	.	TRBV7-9	TGTGCCAGCAGCCCCCGGGTAGCGGGGGGGCAAGAGACCCAGTACTTC	CASSPRVAGGQETQYF
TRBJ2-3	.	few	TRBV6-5	TGTGCCAGCAGTTACGCAGGGAGTAGCACAGATACGCAGTATTTT	CASSYAGSSTDTQYF
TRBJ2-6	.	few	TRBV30	TGTGCCTTAGGGATCTCTGGGGCCAACGTCCTGACTTTC	CALGISGANVLTF
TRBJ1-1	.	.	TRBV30	TGTGCCTGGACTCCCCGGCCGGGCCAAATGAACACTGAAGCTTTCTTT	CAWTPRPGQMNTEAFF
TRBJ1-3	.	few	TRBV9	TGTGCCAGCCGGCATAGCTCTGGAAACACCATATATTTT	CASRHSSGNTIYF
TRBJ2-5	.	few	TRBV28	TGTGCCAGCAGTTCGTCTCGGGAGACCCAGTACTTC	CASSSSRETQYF
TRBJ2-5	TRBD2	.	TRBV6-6	TGTGCCAGCACCCAGCGGGGGGCCGCGGAGACCCAGTACTTC	CASTQRGAAETQYF
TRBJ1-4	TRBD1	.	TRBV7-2	TGTGCCAGCAGCCACTGGACCTGGGCAGGGGGAGGTGAAAAACTGTTTTTT	CASSHWTWAGGGEKLFF
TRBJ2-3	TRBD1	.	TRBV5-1	TGCGCCAGCCTGGGACAGTTAGCAGATACGCAGTATTTT	CASLGQLADTQYF
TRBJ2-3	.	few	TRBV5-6	TGTTCGGGGGATACGCAGTATTTT	CSGDTQYF
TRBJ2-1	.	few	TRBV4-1	TGCGCCAGCAGCCAAGAAGGGGACAACCCGTTCGGATCCTACAATGAGCAGTTCTTC	CASSQEGDNPFGSYNEQFF
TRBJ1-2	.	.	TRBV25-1	TGTGCCAGCAGTGATTCAGCCGTGGGGGGCTACACCTTC	CASSDSAVGGYTF
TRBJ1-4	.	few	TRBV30	TGTGCCTGTTCGGGCCCAGCAACTAATGAAAAACTGTTTTTT	CACSGPATNEKLFF